Listed here are 19 T cell receptor beta chains from one sample, sequenced in a study of T cells after yellow fever vaccination. TCRdb processed the 5' RACE reads anew with MiXCR; each CDR3 protein has one entry. The sample consists of about 360,000 distinct CDR3 sequences, roughly 6.1% of them appearing once. Sequences were derived from PBMCs, sampled 5 days after the yellow fever booster vaccination. The receptor source for this set is a man between 25 and 39 years old who received the YFV17D yellow fever vaccine.

Comments on this clonotype: The junction departs from germline at one end; a sequencing error may be responsible. This chain links TRBV5-8 with TRBJ2-5; D gene unclear. CDR3 length: 13 residues. Germline values: CDR1 SGHTS, CDR2 YDEGEE. For the CDR3, the DNA is TGTGCCATCAGCCCGCGGATGAGTGAGACCCAGTACTTC. Translation: CAISPRMSETQYF.

This clonotype turned up a few times. The chain is built from TRBV5-4 and TRBJ1-2; perhaps TRBD1 as D (6 bases). This CDR3 spans 14 amino acids. The germline V gene encodes CDR1 SGHNT and CDR2 YYREEE (reference sequence). V lost 4 bases and J lost 1, with 11 bases in between. CDR3 sequence reads: CASSPRGGNYGYTF. In DNA form, the CDR3 reads TGTGCCAGCAGCCCAAGGGGGGGTAACTATGGCTACACCTTC.

This clonotype was picked up a small number of times. The chain uses TRBV12-3 or TRBV12-4 and TRBJ2-1; perhaps D is TRBD1 or TRBD2 (5 bases each). The CDR3 contains 13 residues. V was cut by 3 bases and J by 8 bases, with 11 bases left in between. The CDR3 protein is CASSLWGTDEQFF. The CDR3 coding sequence is TGTGCCAGCAGTTTGTGGGGGACCGATGAGCAGTTCTTC.

This clonotype was seen ten or more times. This chain links TRBV18 with TRBJ2-3; D call uncertain. The CDR3 is made up of 14 amino acids. Germline CDR1 and CDR2: KGHSH and LQKENI. V lost 2 bases and J 3 bases, leaving 9 bases between the germline ends. CDR3 residues: CASSPLIGTDTQYF. The CDR3 DNA is TGTGCCAGCTCACCATTAATAGGGACAGATACGCAGTATTTT.

This clonotype was seen only a few times. V and J are TRBV12-3 or TRBV12-4 and TRBJ1-4, with D uncertain. The V end lost 6 bases, the J end lost 7 bases, and 12 bases lay between the germline ends. The CDR3 has 13 amino acids. The DNA for the CDR3 is TGTGCCAGCAGCTCTGGGTCTAGTGAAAAACTGTTTTTT. The encoded protein is CASSSGSSEKLFF.

This clonotype was counted at least ten times. The genes are TRBV30 and TRBJ2-3; D uncertain. Germline assignment: CDR1 GTSNPN and CDR2 SVGIG (reference sequence). V was clipped by 3 bases and J by 2 bases, with 18 bases between them. The CDR3 loop spans 16 amino acids. The CDR3: CAWSRSMGYSTDTQYF. The CDR3 region has the DNA TGTGCCTGGAGCCGATCTATGGGGTATTCCACAGATACGCAGTATTTT. The whole variable domain, remainder taken from reference TRBV30 and TRBJ2-3, is SQTIHQWPATLVQPVGSPLSLECTVEGTSNPNLYWYRQAAGRGLQLLFYSVGIGQISSEVPQNLSASRPQDRQFILSSKKLLLSDSGFYLCAWSRSMGYSTDTQYFGPGTRLTVL.

Written as DNA, the CDR3 is TGCAGTGCTAGCCCGGGGGGCGACCACAGGGTCGCAGATACGCAGTATTTT. Translation: CSASPGGDHRVADTQYF. V is TRBV20-1 and J is TRBJ2-3, with D possibly TRBD2 on 7 matching bases. Germline CDR1 and CDR2: DFQATT and SNEGSKA (reference sequence). This CDR3 is built from 17 residues. Trimming took off 3 bases at V and 4 bases at J, with 23 bases between the two ends.

The rearrangement joins TRBV5-1 to TRBJ1-1, with 7 bases aligning to TRBD1. CDR1 and CDR2 from the germline V gene are SGHRS and YFSETQ. CDR3 length: 13 amino acids. Unmatched junction bases numbered 4, after V lost 4 bases and J lost 4 bases. CDR3 residues: CASSTGASTEAFF. DNA of the CDR3: TGCGCCAGCAGCACAGGGGCGAGCACTGAAGCTTTCTTT.

This clonotype was detected ten times or more. The CDR3 here is CSASTGGWTGELFF. The CDR3 nucleotides read TGCAGTGCTTCAACAGGGGGCTGGACCGGGGAGCTGTTTTTT. The gene calls are TRBV20-1 and TRBJ2-2, with TRBD1 matching 9 bases. The J segment lost 5 bases and the V segment lost 5 bases, leaving 6 bases of the junction unmatched. The germline V gene has CDR1 DFQATT and CDR2 SNEGSKA (reference sequence). The CDR3 sequence is 14 residues long.

This clonotype came up a few times. The V call is TRBV19, the J call TRBJ2-7, with D perhaps being TRBD1 or TRBD2 (6 bases each). From germline, CDR1 is LNHDA and CDR2 SQIVND (reference sequence). Between the trimmed V and J ends, which lost 1 base and 5 bases, there was a span of 12 bases. CDR3 length: 14 residues. CDR3 coding DNA: TGTGCCAGTAGTATAGGACGGGGGCTCCACGAGCAGTACTTC. This encodes CASSIGRGLHEQYF.

Concerning this clonotype itself: Germline and junction disagree at one end, which may indicate a read error. The V and J genes are TRBV3-1 and TRBJ2-1; the D gene is possibly TRBD2 (5 bases). Germline lookup yields CDR1 LGHDT and CDR2 YNNKEL (reference sequence). The CDR3 totals 15 residues. For the CDR3, the DNA is TGTGCCACCAGCCGCCCAGCGGTGACTGGGAATGAGCAGTTCTTC. It yields the protein CATSRPAVTGNEQFF.

V is TRBV19 and J is TRBJ2-1, with D perhaps assigned TRBD1 or TRBD2 (6 bases each). The germline CDR1 and CDR2 sequences are LNHDA and SQIVND (reference sequence). With 7 bases removed from V and 7 bases from J, the gap between germline ends came to 14 bases. The CDR3 spans 13 residues. CDR3 nucleotide sequence: TGTGCCAGTACCGTAATAGGGGGGAATGAGCAGTTCTTC. Amino acids: CASTVIGGNEQFF.

This chain uses TRBV28 with TRBJ1-2, with 7 bases lining up with TRBD1. Germline CDR1 reads MDHEN; CDR2 reads SYDVKM. V dropped 6 bases and J dropped 6; count of bases not matched to a gene: 7. The CDR3 runs to 13 residues. The CDR3 nucleotides read TGTGCCAGCAGCTTGACAGGGTACGATGGCTACACCTTC. It specifies CASSLTGYDGYTF.

This clonotype was picked up a small number of times. In DNA, the CDR3 is TGTGCCAGCAGCCTCCAGGGGGCGGATTACACTGAAGCTTTCTTT. Its translation: CASSLQGADYTEAFF. The rearrangement joins TRBV7-9 to TRBJ1-1; 8 bases are shared with TRBD1. J gave up 3 bases and V 5 bases, and 8 bases lay outside the gene matches. CDR1 and CDR2 (germline): SEHNR, FQNEAQ (reference sequence). The CDR3 is 15 residues long.

This rearrangement joins TRBV6-1 to TRBJ2-7, with 8 nucleotides matching TRBD1. CDR3 length equals 14 residues. Germline loops: CDR1 MNHNS, CDR2 SASEGT. Germline trimming cut 6 bases from V and 7 bases from J; bases unmatched to any gene: 11. The CDR3 is CASRTDRALGEQYF. For the CDR3, the DNA is TGTGCCAGCAGGACGGACAGGGCCCTCGGGGAGCAGTACTTC.

This clonotype was seen ten or more times. This chain's CDR3 is CASSPDRGSGANVLTF. The DNA for the CDR3 is TGTGCCAGCAGCCCCGACAGGGGCTCTGGGGCCAACGTCCTGACTTTC. V and J are TRBV6-1 and TRBJ2-6; 8 bases are a match to TRBD1. The ends lost 6 bases at V and 0 bases at J; junction bases unmatched: 4. The length of the CDR3 is 16 residues. Germline V gene data show CDR1 as MNHNS and CDR2 as SASEGT.

This clonotype was seen ten or more times. The rearrangement joins TRBV6-5 to TRBJ1-3, with TRBD1 as a possible D gene (5 bases). This CDR3 spans 17 amino acids. The ends were cut back, 4 bases at V and 0 bases at J, with 16 bases in the middle. The germline V gene encodes CDR1 MNHEY and CDR2 SVGAGI. The CDR3 protein is CASSSKTGPHSGNTIYF. The CDR3 coding sequence is TGTGCCAGCAGTTCCAAAACAGGTCCCCACTCTGGAAACACCATATATTTT.

This clonotype was observed at least ten times. The V gene is TRBV6-1, the J gene TRBJ2-2; 9 positions match TRBD1. V shed 6 bases, J shed 11 bases, and the junction held 10 bases outside the gene matches. Germline V lookup: CDR1 MNHNS, CDR2 SASEGT. This CDR3 has 14 amino acids. This chain's CDR3 is CASRENTGGGELFF. In DNA, the CDR3 is TGTGCCAGCAGGGAAAACACAGGGGGCGGTGAGCTGTTTTTT.

Only a few counts were recorded for this clonotype. The V call is TRBV11-2, the J call TRBJ2-7, with 11 bases identical to TRBD2. V dropped 2 bases and J dropped 1; count of bases not matched to a gene: 16. This CDR3 contains 20 residues. Germline V lookup: CDR1 SGHAT, CDR2 FQNNGV. DNA of the CDR3: TGTGCCAGCAGCTTAAGGGTTGGGTCCCTTCTAGCGGGAGGATCCTACGAGCAGTACTTC. Protein product: CASSLRVGSLLAGGSYEQYF.